This T cell receptor beta chain derives from a study of blood T cell repertoires in COVID-19. On the study more broadly: The United States, Italy and Spain were the sources of the acute and convalescent COVID-19 samples. PBMCs, B-cell-depleted T cells, or T cells provided the cDNA or gDNA that made up the material.

Looked up from germline, CDR1 is SGHAT and CDR2 is FQNNGV. V dropped 0 bases and J dropped 8 bases, with 8 bases sitting between them. The CDR3 spans 14 residues. The authors' processing: Estimated nucleated cell counts came from reference gene primer amplification. Repertoires were generated with immunoSEQ multiplex PCR, while TCRdb's copy carries only in-frame clones and drops some. Clonal size and the V and J genes are those of that table, whereas D and trimming came from the DNA. Among under 200,000 clones, roughly 90% were seen once, and the ten largest hold roughly 2.3%. The gene calls are TRBV11-2 and TRBJ1-6; no reliable D call. The TCR was taken from a man aged 18-30 years with acute or convalescent COVID-19. Sequencing was carried out using peripheral blood. As DNA, the CDR3 is TGTGCCAGCAGCTTAGAACCGGGATATTCACCCCTCCACTTT. Its protein is CASSLEPGYSPLHF. Full variable domain (outside the CDR3, taken from reference TRBV11-2 and TRBJ1-6): EAGVAQSPRYKIIEKRQSVAFWCNPISGHATLYWYQQILGQGPKLLIQFQNNGVVDDSQLPKDRFSAERLKGVDSTLKIQPAKLEDSAVYLCASSLEPGYSPLHFGNGTRLTVT.